This entry is about one TCR beta chain. TCRdb reprocessed the RT-PCR reads via MiXCR and lists one record per CDR3 protein. The repertoire has just under 550,000 distinct CDR3 sequences, under 30% of them found once; the top ten carry around 2.8%. The entry originates in a study of response to subunit inactivated influenza vaccine. The CDR3 extends over 15 amino acids. V was trimmed by 0 bases and J by 0 bases, leaving 12 bases between them. Germline CDR1 is DFQATT and CDR2 is SNEGSKA (reference sequence). The same specimen was also included in a second study, on T cells expressing NK-cell markers. According to that study: Scientists made TCR beta cDNA using 5'RACE template switching with UMIs. Cells sorted as CD3+CD56+NKG2C+, CD3+CD56+NKG2C- and CD3+CD56-NKG2C+ T cells supplied the TCR beta repertoires.

This receptor was obtained from a man aged 45 to 65 who received an inactivated influenza vaccine. V and J are TRBV20-1 and TRBJ2-7; D could derive from TRBD1 or TRBD2 (5 bases each). The sequenced sample was CD4+ T cells sorted from PBMCs, obtained 12 days after vaccination. The CDR3 coding sequence is TGCAGTGCTAGAGAGTGGGGACGGATCTCCTACGAGCAGTACTTC. Protein product: CSAREWGRISYEQYF.